This T cell receptor (beta chain) was recorded in a study of blood T cell repertoires in COVID-19. To note about this clone: At the DNA level, this CDR3 is encoded by other sequences in the same sample as well.

Assay used: immunoSEQ multiplex PCR; TCRdb lists only in-frame clones, some missing. Here the sample spans more than 90,000 clones, about 85% being singletons. CDR1 LNHDA and CDR2 SQIVND come from the germline V gene (reference sequence). CDR3 length: 13 residues. J lost 6 bases, V lost 9 bases, and 4 bases had no gene match. Sequenced material: peripheral blood. The V call is TRBV19, the J call TRBJ1-5, with TRBD1 matching 11 bases. This sequence was found in a human donor in a cohort sampled during active COVID-19. This chain's CDR3 is CASSGTGGQPQHF. The CDR3 DNA sequence: TGTGCCAGCTCCGGGACAGGGGGTCAGCCCCAGCATTTT.